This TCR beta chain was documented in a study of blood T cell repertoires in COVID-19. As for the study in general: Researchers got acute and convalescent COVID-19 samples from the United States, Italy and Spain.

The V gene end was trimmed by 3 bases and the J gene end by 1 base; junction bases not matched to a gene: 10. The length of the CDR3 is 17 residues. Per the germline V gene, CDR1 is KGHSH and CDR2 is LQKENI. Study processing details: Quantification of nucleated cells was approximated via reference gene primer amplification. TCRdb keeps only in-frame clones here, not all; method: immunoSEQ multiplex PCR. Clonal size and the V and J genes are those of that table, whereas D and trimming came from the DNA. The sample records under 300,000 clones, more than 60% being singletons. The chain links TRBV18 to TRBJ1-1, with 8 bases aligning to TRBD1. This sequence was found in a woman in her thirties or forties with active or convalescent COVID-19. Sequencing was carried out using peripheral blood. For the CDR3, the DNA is TGTGCCAGCTCACCGAGGACAGGGAAAGTCACGAACACTGAAGCTTTCTTT. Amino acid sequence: CASSPRTGKVTNTEAFF. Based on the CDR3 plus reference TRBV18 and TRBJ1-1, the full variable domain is NAGVMQNPRHLVRRRGQEARLRCSPMKGHSHVYWYRQLPEEGLKFMVYLQKENIIDESGMPKERFSAEFPKEGPSILRIQQVVRGDSAAYFCASSPRTGKVTNTEAFFGQGTRLTVV.